These 6 T cell receptor beta chains share one sample of origin, sequenced in a study of blood T cell repertoires in COVID-19. TCRdb's copy holds only in-frame clones and misses some; the assay was immunoSEQ multiplex PCR. The sample has 84,000 or so clones, roughly 89% seen once. Sequencing used peripheral blood. These receptor sequences come from a man aged 60 to 69 with acute or convalescent COVID-19.

The chain carries TRBV2 and TRBJ1-5, with 9 positions matching TRBD1. This CDR3 contains 16 residues. V shed 6 bases and J 6 bases; nucleotides not matched to a gene: 12. In germline, CDR1 is SNHLY, CDR2 FYNNEI. This chain's CDR3 is CASSRQGGVVGQPQHF. The CDR3, as DNA: TGTGCCAGCAGCAGACAGGGGGGGGTAGTAGGTCAGCCCCAGCATTTT.

This chain uses TRBV27 with TRBJ2-1; 8 positions match TRBD1. Losses at the gene ends were 4 bases for V and 3 bases for J; bases not matched to a gene: 11. CDR3 length equals 17 residues. Per the germline V gene, CDR1 is MNHEY and CDR2 is SMNVEV (reference sequence). Written as DNA, the CDR3 is TGTGCCAGCAGTTCCCAGGGACAGGATAAACTCTACAATGAGCAGTTCTTC. Translating it yields CASSSQGQDKLYNEQFF.

The chain links TRBV10-3 to TRBJ1-2; a weak D match, TRBD1 (6 bases). Trimming cost V 3 bases and J 2 bases, with 16 bases left between them. The CDR3 extends over 16 amino acids. The germline CDR1 and CDR2 sequences are ENHRY and SYGVKD. Here the CDR3 reads CAISDLEQGINYGYTF. The CDR3 DNA is TGTGCCATCAGTGATCTTGAACAGGGTATCAACTATGGCTACACCTTC.

The chain is built from TRBV6-1 and TRBJ1-5, with D unclear. Germline assignment: CDR1 MNHNS and CDR2 SASEGT. The CDR3 totals 14 residues. Deletions cut 1 base from V and 8 bases from J, with 12 bases between. This chain's CDR3 is CASSEGEGTKPQHF. The CDR3 nucleotides read TGTGCCAGCAGTGAAGGGGAGGGAACAAAGCCCCAGCATTTT.

CDR3 in amino acids: CASSSIGTDTQYF. The CDR3 region has the DNA TGTGCCAGTAGTTCTATAGGCACAGATACGCAGTATTTT. This chain connects TRBV19 to TRBJ2-3; unclear D gene. The CDR3 has 13 amino acids. Germline CDR1 and CDR2: LNHDA and SQIVND (reference sequence). Trimming stripped 5 bases from V and 1 base from J, with 7 bases between.

In this sample, this clone turned up a few times. The rearrangement joins TRBV5-1 to TRBJ2-3; no clear D. The germline gives CDR1 SGHRS, CDR2 YFSETQ. V shed 2 bases and J shed 2 bases, with 9 bases lying between them. This CDR3 contains 14 residues. In DNA, the CDR3 is TGCGCCAGCAGCTTAGCAATGGTCACAGATACGCAGTATTTT. Translated, it gives CASSLAMVTDTQYF.